This TCR beta chain was captured by sequencing in a study of control samples from healthy donors and cancer patients. The CDR3 extends over 15 amino acids. V gave up 5 bases and J gave up 8 bases; unmatched junction bases: 7. Germline CDR1 reads SGHAT; CDR2 reads FQNNGV. This clone was seen only a few times. The assay was immunoSEQ multiplex PCR, and TCRdb's table has in-frame clones only and misses some. The sample records about 230,000 clones, 82% being singletons. The sequenced sample consisted of PBMCs. This clonotype was sampled from a woman aged 60-75 years with lung cancer. The gene calls are TRBV11-2 and TRBJ2-3; 13 bases are shared with TRBD2. This CDR3 is CASSPLAGGLGTQYF. The DNA for the CDR3 is TGTGCCAGCAGCCCACTAGCGGGGGGGCTAGGTACGCAGTATTTT.